This T cell receptor beta chain was observed in a study of vaccination effects on CD4 cells after COVID-19. Study overall: Participants received two doses of either the BNT162b2 or mRNA-1273 vaccine. Study-wide results and caveats: The authors studied few convalescent patients and collected no early post-infection timepoints.

Comment on this clone: What it recognizes is unknown.

Between the trimmed V and J ends, which lost 3 bases and 2 bases, there was a span of 6 bases. Germline CDR1 is SQVTM and CDR2 is ANQGSEA. The length of the CDR3 is 12 residues. Using viral peptide pools, the ViraFEST assay grew out antigen-specific CD4+ T cells prior to sequencing. Upon completion of around 9 days in culture, CD4+ T cells were isolated. Neither prior SARS-CoV-2 infection nor positive nucleocapsid antibodies were present in the vaccine recipients. The culture medium for approximately 1.9 million PBMC per well included about 9 IU/ml IL-2 and 9 to 10 ug/ml peptides. Half-medium exchanges with IL-2 medium took place on days 3 and 7. The method was immunoSEQ multiplex PCR; TCRdb's version includes in-frame clones alone and lacks a portion of them. The sample has over 55,000 clones, over 70% seen once; the top ten hold 3.5% to 4.5%.

V is TRBV29-1 and J is TRBJ2-3; D unresolved. The sample consisted of CD4+ T cells from PBMCs cultured with HCoV-OC43 spike peptides, taken before COVID-19 vaccination. Sample subset: HCoV-OC43 spike overlapping peptide pool stimulation. The sequence came from a human donor who received a COVID-19 vaccine. The CDR3 loop is CSVEGHTDTQYF. The CDR3 DNA reads as TGCAGCGTTGAGGGCCACACAGATACGCAGTATTTT.